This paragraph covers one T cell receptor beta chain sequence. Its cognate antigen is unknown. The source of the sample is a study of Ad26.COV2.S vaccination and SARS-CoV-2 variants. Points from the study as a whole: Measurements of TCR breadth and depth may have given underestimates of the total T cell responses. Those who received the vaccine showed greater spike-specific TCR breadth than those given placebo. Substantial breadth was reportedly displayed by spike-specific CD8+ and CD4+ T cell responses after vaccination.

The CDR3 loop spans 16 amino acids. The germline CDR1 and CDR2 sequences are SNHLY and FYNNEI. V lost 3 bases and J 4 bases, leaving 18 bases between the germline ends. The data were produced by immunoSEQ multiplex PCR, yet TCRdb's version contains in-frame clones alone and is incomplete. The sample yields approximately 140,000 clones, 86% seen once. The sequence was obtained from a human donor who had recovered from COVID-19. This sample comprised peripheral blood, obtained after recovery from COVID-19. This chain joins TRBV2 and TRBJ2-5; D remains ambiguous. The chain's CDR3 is CASSEQTWSSAETQYF. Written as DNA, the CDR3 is TGTGCCAGCAGTGAGCAAACGTGGAGCTCAGCAGAGACCCAGTACTTC.